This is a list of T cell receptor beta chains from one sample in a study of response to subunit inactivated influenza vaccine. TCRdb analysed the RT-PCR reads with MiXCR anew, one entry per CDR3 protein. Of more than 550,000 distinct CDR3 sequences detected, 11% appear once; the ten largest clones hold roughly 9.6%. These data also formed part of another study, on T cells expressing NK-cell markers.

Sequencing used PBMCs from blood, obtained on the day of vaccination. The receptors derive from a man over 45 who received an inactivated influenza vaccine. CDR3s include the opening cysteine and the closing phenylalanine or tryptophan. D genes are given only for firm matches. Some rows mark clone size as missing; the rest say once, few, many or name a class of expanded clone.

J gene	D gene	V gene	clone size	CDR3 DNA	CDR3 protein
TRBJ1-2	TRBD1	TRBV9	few	TGTGCCAGCAGCGTAGAGAGGGGGGGACAGTACTATGGCTACACCTTC	CASSVERGGQYYGYTF
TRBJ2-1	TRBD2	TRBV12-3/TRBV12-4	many	TGTGCCAGCAGTCACCCCGGACTAGCGGGGGCCTCAAGCTCCTACAATGAGCAGTTCTTC	CASSHPGLAGASSSYNEQFF
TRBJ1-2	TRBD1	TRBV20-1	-	TGCAGTGCGTACAGGGGGAATAACTATGGCTACACCTTC	CSAYRGNNYGYTF
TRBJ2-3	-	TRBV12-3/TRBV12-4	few	TGTGCCAGCAGCCGTAATACGCAGTATTTT	CASSRNTQYF
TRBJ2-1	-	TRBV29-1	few	TGCAGCGCACGGGAGAGGTCCTACAATGAGCAGTTCTTC	CSARERSYNEQFF
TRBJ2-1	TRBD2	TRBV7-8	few	TGTGCCAGCAGCTTAGTCTCGCTAGCGGGAGCCTCCTACAATGAGCAGTTCTTC	CASSLVSLAGASYNEQFF
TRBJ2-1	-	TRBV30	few	TGTGCCTGGAGTGTAATGGGAGGTTGGAGGACCCATAGGGATGAGCAGTTCTTC	CAWSVMGGWRTHRDEQFF
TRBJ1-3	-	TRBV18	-	TGTGCCAGCTCACCTCGGACGTTCCGGATCTCTGGAAACACCATATATTTT	CASSPRTFRISGNTIYF
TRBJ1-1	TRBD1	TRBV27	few	TGTGCCAGCAGTTTATCCACCGGACAGGGGGGATCGGGGACTGAAGCTTTCTTT	CASSLSTGQGGSGTEAFF
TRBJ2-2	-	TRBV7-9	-	TGTGCCAGCAGCCCCCTTCGGGCTAGCGCGAACACCGGGGAGCTGTTTTTT	CASSPLRASANTGELFF
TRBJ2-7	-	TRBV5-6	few	TGTGCCAGCAGCTTCCCCAGAGGCGAGTCGTGGGAGCAGTACTTC	CASSFPRGESWEQYF
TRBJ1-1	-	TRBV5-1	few	TGCGCCAGCAGCTTGGTGCTGGAAACTGAAGCTTTCTTT	CASSLVLETEAFF
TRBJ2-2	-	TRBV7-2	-	TGTGCCAGCAGCTTAGCTGGGTTAGCCACCGGGGAGCTGTTTTTT	CASSLAGLATGELFF
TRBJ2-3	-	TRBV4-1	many	TGCGCCAGCAGCCAGAGCAGGACAGATACGCAGTATTTT	CASSQSRTDTQYF
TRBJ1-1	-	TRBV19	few	TGTGCCAGTACCCCGGTCCTTTTCGTGAACACTGAAGCTTTCTTT	CASTPVLFVNTEAFF
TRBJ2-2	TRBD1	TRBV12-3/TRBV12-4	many	TGTGCCACCCGGGACAGGGGGACCGGGGAGCTGTTTTTT	CATRDRGTGELFF
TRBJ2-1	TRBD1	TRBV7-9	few	TGTGCCAGCAGCGACCGGGACAGCTCCTACAATGAGCAGTTCTTC	CASSDRDSSYNEQFF